The 27 T cell receptor beta chains in this list originate from one sample, sequenced in a study of shared clonotypes between healthy human individuals. Naive CD8 cells, CD45RO-negative and positively selected for CCR7, excluded terminally differentiated effector memory CD45RA+ cells. Method: immunoSEQ multiplex PCR; TCRdb's copy keeps in-frame clones and lacks some. This table holds some 2,100,000 clones, 85% to 95% found once. Sequencing was carried out using naive CD8+ T cells from PBMCs. These receptors were obtained from a man between 18 and 35 years old in good health. Some clones in this sample may be carry-over from other donors' samples.

This chain connects TRBV28 to TRBJ2-5; D is unclear. V lost 1 base and J lost 5, with 14 bases in between. The CDR3 runs 15 residues. Germline V lookup: CDR1 MDHEN, CDR2 SYDVKM. CDR3 sequence: CASSLLLRRLETQYF. DNA for the CDR3: TGTGCCAGCAGTTTATTACTACGACGGTTGGAGACCCAGTACTTC. Using reference TRBV28 and TRBJ2-5 for the parts outside the CDR3, the full variable domain is DVKVTQSSRYLVKRTGEKVFLECVQDMDHENMFWYRQDPGLGLRLIYFSYDVKMKEKGDIPEGYSVSREKKERFSLILESASTNQTSMYLCASSLLLRRLETQYFGPGTRLLVL.

This chain links TRBV5-4 with TRBJ2-7, with 8 nucleotides matching TRBD2. Germline V gene data show CDR1 as SGHNT and CDR2 as YYREEE (reference sequence). The trim removed 1 base at V and 4 bases at J, leaving 7 bases unmatched. This CDR3 is 15 amino acids long. CDR3 nucleotide sequence: TGTGCCAGCAGCTTGTTTGGCGGGAGGCGGTACGAGCAGTACTTC. It yields the protein CASSLFGGRRYEQYF.

This clone was detected once. This CDR3 reads CASSLPPQETQYF. The CDR3, as DNA: TGTGCCAGCAGCCTCCCCCCACAAGAGACCCAGTACTTC. V and J are TRBV5-8 and TRBJ2-5; D call uncertain. The germline V and J ends were trimmed by 4 bases and 2 bases, with 9 bases remaining between them. The V gene's germline CDR1 is SGHTS and CDR2 YDEGEE. This CDR3 has 13 residues.

On this clone: Other DNA sequences in this sample translate to the same CDR3. The rearrangement uses TRBV7-8 and TRBJ2-7, with D hard to call. V shed 1 base and J shed 3 bases, with 4 bases lying between them. Germline CDR1 and CDR2: SGHVS and FQNEAQ. This CDR3 is 12 amino acids long. This CDR3 reads CASSLVGYEQYF. The DNA for the CDR3 is TGTGCCAGCAGCTTAGTCGGCTACGAGCAGTACTTC.

This chain joins TRBV27 and TRBJ2-7, with D possibly matching TRBD2 (5 bases). This CDR3 is built from 15 residues. The germline V and J ends were trimmed by 0 bases and 0 bases, with 9 bases remaining between them. CDR1 MNHEY and CDR2 SMNVEV come from the germline V gene (reference sequence). The CDR3 is CASSLSRESSYEQYF. CDR3 sequence (DNA): TGTGCCAGCAGTTTATCTCGGGAAAGCTCCTACGAGCAGTACTTC.

The rearrangement uses TRBV7-2 and TRBJ1-2, with TRBD1 matching 9 bases. Germline V lookup: CDR1 SGHTA, CDR2 FQGNSA. The CDR3 has 13 amino acids. The V segment lost 8 bases and the J segment 4 bases; nucleotides outside the gene matches: 5. The CDR3 sequence: CASRGQGTYGYTF. In DNA form, the CDR3 reads TGTGCCAGCCGGGGACAGGGTACCTATGGCTACACCTTC.

The chain links TRBV6-1 to TRBJ2-7; tentatively, D is TRBD1 or TRBD2 (5 bases each). The CDR3 covers 12 residues. CDR1 and CDR2 (germline): MNHNS, SASEGT. The CDR3 DNA sequence: TGTGCTAGTATGGCAGGGAGTTACGAGCAGTACTTC. Translating it yields CASMAGSYEQYF.

This clone has just one count. The sample has other DNA sequences that encode this CDR3 too. The chain combines TRBV19 with TRBJ2-3, with a tentative D call TRBD2 (5 bases). Trimming cost V 5 bases and J 2 bases, with 8 bases left between them. Germline-derived CDR1 and CDR2 are LNHDA and SQIVND (reference sequence). The CDR3 has 13 residues. The CDR3 is CASSPRVTDTQYF. CDR3 sequence (DNA): TGTGCCAGTAGTCCGCGGGTCACAGATACGCAGTATTTT. Variable domain in full (rest from reference TRBV19 and TRBJ2-3): DGGITQSPKYLFRKEGQNVTLSCEQNLNHDAMYWYRQDPGQGLRLIYYSQIVNDFQKGDIAEGYSVSREKKESFPLTVTSAQKNPTAFYLCASSPRVTDTQYFGPGTRLTVL.

The V call is TRBV5-6, the J call TRBJ2-1, with D possibly matching TRBD2 (7 bases). V dropped 1 base and J dropped 4 bases, with 15 bases sitting between them. CDR3 length equals 16 residues. From germline, CDR1 is SGHDT and CDR2 YYEEEE. The CDR3 DNA follows: TGTGCCAGCAGCTTGCCAGGGGCGGGGGTTTACAATGAGCAGTTCTTC. Residues: CASSLPGAGVYNEQFF.

A single count supports this clone. The rearrangement joins TRBV9 to TRBJ1-3; D not certain. Trimming removed 4 bases from V and 0 bases from J, with 11 bases in between. Germline V gene sequence: CDR1 SGDLS, CDR2 YYNGEE. This CDR3 region has 15 residues. For the CDR3, the DNA is TGTGCCAGCAGCCCCCGGGTCAGCTCTGGAAACACCATATATTTT. Encoded protein: CASSPRVSSGNTIYF.

This clone has a single count. The chain carries TRBV13 and TRBJ2-3, with D maybe TRBD2 (6 bases). The length of the CDR3 is 18 residues. The V and J ends lost 1 base and 2 bases respectively, with 19 bases between them. Germline V CDR1 and CDR2: PRHDT, FYEKMQ (reference sequence). CDR3 sequence reads: CASSLEYAIGGTTDTQYF. The CDR3, as DNA: TGTGCCAGCAGCTTAGAATACGCTATTGGGGGGACCACAGATACGCAGTATTTT.

The chain has TRBV29-1 and TRBJ2-2; unclear D gene. The germline CDR1 and CDR2 sequences are SQVTM and ANQGSEA. Trimming took off 4 bases at V and 1 base at J, with 13 bases between the two ends. CDR3 length: 15 amino acids. The CDR3 DNA follows: TGCAGCGTTGCAGGAACGACGGTGAACACCGGGGAGCTGTTTTTT. Translation: CSVAGTTVNTGELFF.

The count of this clone is one. CDR3 DNA sequence: TGTGCCAGCAGTTTTCAGACATTAATGAACACTGAAGCTTTCTTT. Amino acids: CASSFQTLMNTEAFF. The rearrangement links TRBV6-5 to TRBJ1-1; D gene uncertain. Per germline, CDR1 MNHEY and CDR2 SVGAGI. The length of the CDR3 is 15 residues. Trimming left V 4 bases short and J 0 bases short, with 12 bases between.

This clone was counted a single time. V and J are TRBV27 and TRBJ2-7; D call uncertain. Trimming removed 5 bases from V and 6 bases from J, with 14 bases in between. Germline V gene lookup returns CDR1 MNHEY and CDR2 SMNVEV (reference sequence). The CDR3 covers 13 residues. CDR3 protein: CASSPTLRGEQYF. The DNA of the CDR3 is TGTGCCAGCAGTCCCACCCTCCGCGGCGAGCAGTACTTC.

The chain recombines TRBV10-3 with TRBJ2-1, with D possibly matching TRBD2 (5 bases). The CDR3 spans 13 residues. CDR1 and CDR2 (germline): ENHRY, SYGVKD. Trimming pared 7 bases from V and 5 bases from J, leaving 12 bases between. CDR3 residues: CAITQPGNNEQFF. In DNA, the CDR3 is TGTGCCATCACTCAACCGGGGAACAATGAGCAGTTCTTC.

The chain employs TRBV5-1 and TRBJ2-1; D is possibly TRBD2 (6 bases). V was clipped by 4 bases and J by 9 bases, with 11 bases between them. Germline V gene sequence: CDR1 SGHRS, CDR2 YFSETQ. There are 12 residues in the CDR3. The CDR3, as DNA: TGCGCCAGCAGCACGACTAGTGCTGAGCAGTTCTTC. This translates into CASSTTSAEQFF.

The chain recombines TRBV7-2 with TRBJ2-7; D unresolved. V gave up 5 bases and J gave up 2 bases, with 13 bases separating them. Per the germline V gene, CDR1 is SGHTA and CDR2 is FQGNSA. This CDR3 comprises 14 residues. CDR3 sequence (DNA): TGTGCCAGCAGCCCCAGGTTGGGGACCTACGAGCAGTACTTC. This gives the protein CASSPRLGTYEQYF.

This chain uses TRBV9 with TRBJ2-1; 8 bases map to TRBD2. V trimming: 2 bases; J trimming: 7 bases; junction bases outside the gene matches: 5. The CDR3 is 14 residues long. CDR1 is SGDLS and CDR2 is YYNGEE in the germline V gene. The CDR3 nucleotides are TGTGCCAGCAGCGTCGGGACTAGGGGAAATGAGCAGTTCTTC. This encodes CASSVGTRGNEQFF.

This chain links TRBV7-3 with TRBJ2-1; either TRBD1 or TRBD2 may fit D (5 bases each). This CDR3 has 17 residues. V lost 4 bases and J 7 bases, leaving 23 bases between the germline ends. Germline CDR1 reads SGHTA; CDR2 reads FQGTGA. CDR3 sequence: CASSSRAGDQEGNEQFF. CDR3 in DNA: TGTGCCAGCAGCTCTAGGGCCGGGGACCAAGAAGGTAATGAGCAGTTCTTC.

A single count supports this clone. The chain combines TRBV5-1 with TRBJ2-3, with 14 bases fitting TRBD2. The length of the CDR3 is 21 residues. The V and J ends lost 0 bases and 1 base, in that order; junction bases with no gene match: 13. Germline-derived CDR1 and CDR2 are SGHRS and YFSETQ. The CDR3 sequence is CASSLGVRGLAGEKGTDTQYF. CDR3 bases: TGCGCCAGCAGCTTGGGGGTTAGGGGACTAGCGGGAGAAAAAGGCACAGATACGCAGTATTTT.

The rearrangement links TRBV5-1 to TRBJ1-1; no clear D gene. Germline CDR1 and CDR2: SGHRS and YFSETQ. The germline V and J ends were trimmed by 0 bases and 6 bases, with 12 bases remaining between them. The CDR3 has 14 amino acids. The CDR3 loop reads CASSLEWSGAEAFF. The CDR3 DNA reads TGCGCCAGCAGCTTGGAGTGGAGTGGGGCTGAAGCTTTCTTT.

This chain uses TRBV9 with TRBJ2-7; 8 bases line up with TRBD1. This CDR3 comprises 14 residues. J was trimmed by 3 bases and V by 3 bases; bases with no gene match: 5. Germline assignment: CDR1 SGDLS and CDR2 YYNGEE. Here the CDR3 DNA reads TGTGCCAGCAGCGCGACAGGGGCCCACTACGAGCAGTACTTC. Its protein is CASSATGAHYEQYF.

The chain recombines TRBV4-3 with TRBJ2-1, with D possibly matching TRBD1 (5 bases). The CDR3 sequence is 14 residues long. Per germline, CDR1 LGHNA and CDR2 YSLEER. Trimming removed 5 bases from V and 9 bases from J, with 17 bases in between. CDR3: CASSDGGALPEQFF. DNA of the CDR3: TGCGCCAGCAGCGACGGTGGGGCCCTTCCTGAGCAGTTCTTC.

The gene calls are TRBV7-9 and TRBJ2-5; D may be TRBD1 or TRBD2 (5 bases each). The germline V gene has CDR1 SEHNR and CDR2 FQNEAQ (reference sequence). CDR3 length: 13 amino acids. The V gene lost 5 bases and the J gene lost 5 bases, with 12 bases spanning the gap. CDR3 bases: TGTGCCAGCAGCCCCTCGTGGGGGGAGACCCAGTACTTC. Translated: CASSPSWGETQYF.

This clone was seen just once. The rearrangement links TRBV4-2 to TRBJ2-7; 8 nucleotides match TRBD2. Trimming removed 1 base from V and 6 bases from J; junction bases left unmatched: 8. Germline CDR1 is LGHNA and CDR2 is YNFKEQ. CDR3 length equals 15 residues. The CDR3 spells CASSQGPGGQFEQYF. CDR3 in DNA: TGTGCCAGCAGCCAAGGGCCGGGAGGGCAGTTCGAGCAGTACTTC.

V and J are TRBV6-1 and TRBJ2-1; D unresolved. Germline V CDR1 and CDR2: MNHNS, SASEGT. The CDR3 consists of 13 residues. The V end was cut by 7 bases, the J end by 6 bases, with 13 bases between. CDR3 residues: CASTSREGNEQFF. Here the CDR3 DNA reads TGTGCCAGCACGAGTAGGGAAGGCAATGAGCAGTTCTTC.

A note on this clone: At one end, the junction sequence differs from germline, possibly due to a read error. The chain recombines TRBV23-1 with TRBJ2-7; 8 nucleotides align to TRBD1. TRBV23-1 is labeled an ORF, and its function is uncertain. CDR3 size: 11 residues. The CDR3 spells CASSQWTGFHF. DNA for the CDR3: TGCGCCAGCAGTCAATGGACAGGGTTTCACTTC.